Presented here are 16 T cell receptor beta chains from one specimen sequenced in a study of cytomegalovirus exposure and HLA in healthy donors. With 60 Vbeta and 13 Jbeta primers, the PCR was carried out. The method was immunoSEQ multiplex PCR; TCRdb's version includes in-frame clones alone and lacks a portion of them. The repertoire holds fewer than 110,000 clones, with about 81% as singletons. The sequenced sample was PBMCs. These receptors all come from a man aged 45-60 years in good health and CMV-seronegative.

The J gene is TRBJ1-1, the V gene TRBV19, with D tentatively TRBD1 (6 bases). There are 13 residues in the CDR3. V was clipped by 2 bases and J by 8 bases, with 12 bases between them. CDR1 and CDR2 from the germline V gene are LNHDA and SQIVND (reference sequence). CDR3 loop: CASSINPQGEAFF. CDR3 nucleotide sequence: TGTGCCAGTAGTATAAATCCCCAGGGGGAAGCTTTCTTT.

The V and J genes are TRBV28 and TRBJ2-2, with 9 bases fitting TRBD1. Germline-derived CDR1 and CDR2 are MDHEN and SYDVKM. Unmatched junction bases numbered 6, after V lost 5 bases and J lost 5 bases. The CDR3 sequence is 15 residues long. CDR3 in DNA: TGTGCCAGCAGTCTTAGGGACAGGGATACCGGGGAGCTGTTTTTT. This sequence encodes CASSLRDRDTGELFF.

J is TRBJ1-1 and V is TRBV7-3; D gene unclear. V was pared by 2 bases and J by 1 base, with 11 bases between. CDR1 is SGHTA and CDR2 is FQGTGA in the germline V gene. This CDR3 has 15 residues. The CDR3 DNA reads TGTGCCAGCAGCTTAGGACCAGGAGGGAACACTGAAGCTTTCTTT. Translated, it gives CASSLGPGGNTEAFF.

The chain recombines TRBV19 with TRBJ1-1; D ambiguous. The germline V gene encodes CDR1 LNHDA and CDR2 SQIVND (reference sequence). V lost 0 bases and J 4 bases, leaving 21 bases between the germline ends. The CDR3 has 18 residues. Here the CDR3 reads CASSIDPPTLGRSTEAFF. In DNA form, the CDR3 reads TGTGCCAGTAGTATAGATCCTCCCACCTTAGGGAGGAGCACTGAAGCTTTCTTT. Full variable domain (rest looked up from reference TRBV19 and TRBJ1-1): DGGITQSPKYLFRKEGQNVTLSCEQNLNHDAMYWYRQDPGQGLRLIYYSQIVNDFQKGDIAEGYSVSREKKESFPLTVTSAQKNPTAFYLCASSIDPPTLGRSTEAFFGQGTRLTVV.

The chain employs TRBV6-6 and TRBJ1-2; weak D call: TRBD1 (6 bases). CDR1 is MNHNY, CDR2 SVGAGI, per germline (reference sequence). The CDR3 totals 14 residues. V was pared by 8 bases and J by 8 bases, with 21 bases between. The CDR3 loop reads CASLNLQGQNGYTF. CDR3 nucleotide sequence: TGTGCCAGCCTCAATCTGCAGGGGCAAAACGGCTACACCTTC.

This rearrangement joins TRBV7-6 to TRBJ1-6, with TRBD1 matching over 8 bases. The germline CDR1 and CDR2 sequences are SGHVS and FNYEAQ. With V trimmed by 5 bases and J by 5 bases, 5 bases remained unmatched. This CDR3 comprises 15 residues. The chain's CDR3 is CASSRGQGDNSPLHF. In nucleotides, the CDR3 is TGTGCCAGCAGCAGAGGACAGGGAGATAATTCACCCCTCCACTTT.

The V and J genes are TRBV20-1 and TRBJ2-5; weak D call: TRBD1 (6 bases). This CDR3 has 11 residues. Trimming cost V 5 bases and J 5 bases, with 9 bases left between them. Germline CDR1 DFQATT, CDR2 SNEGSKA (reference sequence). CDR3 bases: TGCAGTGCTCCTCAGGGGGAGACCCAGTACTTC. It codes for CSAPQGETQYF.

This clone was recorded at least ten times. The rearrangement links TRBV4-1 to TRBJ2-7; the D gene is possibly TRBD1 (6 bases). Germline V gene sequence: CDR1 MGHRA, CDR2 YSYEKL. This CDR3 region has 14 residues. The V gene lost 3 bases and the J gene lost 2 bases, with 11 bases spanning the gap. The CDR3 protein is CASSHADSTYEQYF. The CDR3 DNA reads as TGCGCCAGCAGCCATGCGGACAGTACCTACGAGCAGTACTTC.

V usage is TRBV28 and J usage is TRBJ2-6; D not resolved. Germline CDR1 MDHEN, CDR2 SYDVKM. The ends were cut back, 1 base at V and 2 bases at J, with 6 bases in the middle. The CDR3 contains 15 residues. CDR3 coding DNA: TGTGCCAGCAGTTTATCGGTGGCTGGGGCCAACGTCCTGACTTTC. Protein sequence: CASSLSVAGANVLTF.

CDR3 protein: CASSAQQGNFAEAFF. CDR3 in DNA: TGCGCCAGCAGCGCGCAACAGGGGAATTTCGCTGAAGCTTTCTTT. V is TRBV5-1 and J is TRBJ1-1; 7 bases map to TRBD1. CDR1 is SGHRS and CDR2 is YFSETQ in the germline V gene. The V gene end was trimmed by 4 bases and the J gene end by 6 bases; junction bases not matched to a gene: 12. The CDR3 totals 15 residues.

The V call is TRBV6-1, the J call TRBJ2-7; 7 bases are a match to TRBD2. CDR1 MNHNS and CDR2 SASEGT come from the germline V gene. This CDR3 is 13 amino acids long. V lost 6 bases and J lost 4; bases outside the gene matches: 6. The CDR3 loop is CASRGPGLYEQYF. In nucleotides, the CDR3 is TGTGCCAGCAGAGGACCGGGACTATACGAGCAGTACTTC.

The chain recombines TRBV7-9 with TRBJ1-5; D not resolved. CDR1 SEHNR and CDR2 FQNEAQ come from the germline V gene (reference sequence). This CDR3 region has 15 residues. With 5 bases removed from V and 2 bases from J, the gap between germline ends came to 13 bases. CDR3 sequence (DNA): TGTGCCAGCAGCCACTCGGTCGAGGGCAATCAGCCCCAGCATTTT. Translated: CASSHSVEGNQPQHF.

The rearrangement uses TRBV12-5 and TRBJ1-1, with a weak D call TRBD1 (6 bases). Looked up from germline, CDR1 is LGHNT and CDR2 is FRNRAP. V lost 1 base to trimming and J lost 8 bases, with 14 bases between them. CDR3 length: 14 amino acids. For the CDR3, the DNA is TGTGCTAGTGGTTTGGCCCCACAGGGAACAGAAGCTTTCTTT. Its protein product is CASGLAPQGTEAFF.

V and J are TRBV30 and TRBJ1-1; maybe TRBD1 (6 bases). The germline V and J ends were trimmed by 2 bases and 3 bases, with 16 bases remaining between them. The germline gives CDR1 GTSNPN, CDR2 SVGIG (reference sequence). The CDR3 is 15 residues long. The CDR3: CAWSLTRGGDTEAFF. For the CDR3, the DNA is TGTGCCTGGAGTCTTACGAGAGGGGGGGACACTGAAGCTTTCTTT.

This chain's CDR3 is CASSRQPGQNYGYTF. The CDR3, as DNA: TGCGCCAGCAGTCGACAACCGGGACAGAACTATGGCTACACCTTC. The rearrangement uses TRBV4-3 and TRBJ1-2; 7 bases match TRBD1. Germline V gene sequence: CDR1 LGHNA, CDR2 YSLEER. Germline trimming cut 6 bases from V and 2 bases from J; bases unmatched to any gene: 9. CDR3 length: 15 residues.

V usage is TRBV10-2 and J usage is TRBJ1-1; 11 bases are a match to TRBD1. This CDR3 contains 14 residues. J lost 5 bases, V lost 4 bases, and 3 bases had no gene match. Germline V lookup: CDR1 WSHSY, CDR2 SAAADI. This CDR3 reads CASSGTGGFTEAFF. The CDR3 DNA reads as TGCGCCAGCAGTGGGACAGGGGGCTTTACTGAAGCTTTCTTT.